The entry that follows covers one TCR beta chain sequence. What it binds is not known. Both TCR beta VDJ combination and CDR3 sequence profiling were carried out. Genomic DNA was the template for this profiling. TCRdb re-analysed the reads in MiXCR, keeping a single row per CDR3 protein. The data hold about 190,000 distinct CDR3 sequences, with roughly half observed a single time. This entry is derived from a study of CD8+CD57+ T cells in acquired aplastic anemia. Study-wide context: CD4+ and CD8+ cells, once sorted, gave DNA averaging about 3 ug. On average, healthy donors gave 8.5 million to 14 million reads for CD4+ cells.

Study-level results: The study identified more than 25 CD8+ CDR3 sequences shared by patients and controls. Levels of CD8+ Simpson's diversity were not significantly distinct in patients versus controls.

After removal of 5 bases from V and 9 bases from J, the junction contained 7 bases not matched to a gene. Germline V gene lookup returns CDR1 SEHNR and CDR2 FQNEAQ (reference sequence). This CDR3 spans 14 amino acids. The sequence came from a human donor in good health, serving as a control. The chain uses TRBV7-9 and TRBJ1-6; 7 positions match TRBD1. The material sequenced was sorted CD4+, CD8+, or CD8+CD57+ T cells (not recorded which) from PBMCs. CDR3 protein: CASSLAGGVSPLHF. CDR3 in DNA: TGTGCCAGCAGCCTCGCAGGGGGAGTTTCACCCCTCCACTTT.